What follows describes a single TCR beta chain. This clonotype showed up many times. Its antigen is unknown. Nothing much larger sits one base from this clone, and base qualities are not available. These reads were obtained on an Illumina HiSeq 2500. Superscript III and a set of TRAV- and TRBV-specific primers were used to synthesize first-strand cDNA, so that both TCRalpha and TCRbeta chains were covered. A roughly 19-cycle PCR with Phusion amplified the TCRs, pairing a constant-region primer with the adapter that was attached to the V primers. The isolated mRNA was amplified using the MessageAmp II aRNA Amplification Kit, with in vitro transcription performed for around 16 hours at 37 degrees C. The Dynabeads mRNA DIRECT Purification Kit was used to isolate the mRNA for TCR sequencing. Indexed Illumina adapters were added in a second approximately 26-cycle Phusion PCR, and the resulting products were purified with AMPure XP beads. In the original analysis: Custom Perl scripts were used to pool TCR sequences that encoded the same protein, to remove out-of-frame sequences, and to calculate the abundance of each clonotype. Any TCR sequence backed by just one read was left out of the analysis. The metrics used to describe the repertoires included Shannon entropy, Gini index, clonality, richness, and the frequency of TCRs shared between repertoires. TCRdb reworked the public reads: Q25 trimming with fastp, MiXCR clone assembly, productive beta chains retained. Rows with one shared CDR3 protein collapse into an entry with the most common genes and DNA. These V and J calls originate from TCRdb's pipeline instead of the authors' own analysis. In all, the sample holds tens of thousands of distinct CDR3 sequences, and less than 20% of those were seen once. The ten most abundant clones make up 1.1% to 1.5% of the sample.

This specimen's time point label, per the study, means: after trial treatment. The treatment or condition tag for this specimen amounts to: LDRT plus nivolumab, ipilimumab, low-dose cyclophosphamide and aspirin (RACIN trial). The donors came from RACIN, which was a single-arm phase I dose-escalation trial that paired nivolumab and ipilimumab with aspirin, low-dose cyclophosphamide and low-dose radiotherapy. Patients with advanced, TIL-negative solid tumors were considered eligible. The sample comes from a study of low-dose radiotherapy and immunotherapy resistance in tumors (dated by TCRdb to 2022 to 2024). Describing the broader study: In Cohort 1, 0.5 Gy per fraction was delivered every 2 weeks, and a total PTV dose of 6.5 Gy was prescribed. Cohort 2 received 1 Gy per fraction every two weeks, with a total of 13 Gy over 26 weeks. The trial did not randomize participants into treatment groups. Starting on cycle 1 day 1, patients took 300 mg of aspirin by mouth once daily for four cycles. Cyclophosphamide 200 mg/m2 was given intravenously every two weeks, one day before each radiation and immunotherapy administration. Patients were given nivolumab as a 240 mg flat dose every two weeks and ipilimumab at 1 mg/kg every six weeks, with both drugs delivered intravenously. Eight patients were included in the translational analysis: three from the first dose cohort and the first five from the second dose cohort.

This receptor was taken from a male donor with prostate cancer. Material: PBMCs, obtained after low-dose radiotherapy plus immunotherapy.

The CDR3 reads CASSLAGKGNEQFF. The DNA sequence is given as TGTGCCAGCAGTTTAGCGGGGAAGGGCAATGAGCAGTTCTTC. The chain is assembled from TRBV28 and TRBJ2-1; D gene: possibly TRBD2, on 6 matching bases. V is reduced by 2 bases and J by 6 bases, leaving a spacing of 11 bases between them. CDR1 MDHEN and CDR2 SYDVKM were looked up in the germline V gene. The CDR3 sequence holds 14 residues, the cysteine and phenylalanine included. The only DNA kept is the CDR3, 42 bases in frame from the first base.